Following are 30 T cell receptor beta chains from one sample sequenced in a study of blood T cell repertoires in COVID-19 (dated by TCRdb to 2018 to 2021). The method was the immunoSEQ multiplex PCR assay. What TCRdb holds here is the immuneACCESS table cut down to in-frame rearrangements. Part of the clones is not present; checked against another copy, under half of the missing clones reflect an unresolved V gene, and the others are unexplained. For this sample the table gives 130,000 to 150,000 clones, of which 81% were detected only once. Roughly 8% of the sample is in the top ten clones. Sequenced material: peripheral blood. The receptors were sampled from a human donor with acute or convalescent COVID-19. The donor label of this sample is uncertain.

This clone came up once. The chain joins TRBV14 to TRBJ2-7; D unclear. This CDR3 contains 13 residues. The V and J ends lost 2 bases and 6 bases respectively, with 11 bases between them. Germline lookup yields CDR1 SGHDN and CDR2 FVKESK. The CDR3 region has the DNA TGTGCCAGCAGCCAACTCCGACTCAGCGAGCAGTACGTC. This encodes CASSQLRLSEQYV.

This chain connects TRBV4-1 to TRBJ1-4; D gene unclear. This CDR3 region has 16 residues. V was shortened by 4 bases and J by 10 bases, with 22 bases between the two germline ends. The germline gives CDR1 MGHRA, CDR2 YSYEKL. CDR3 bases: TGCGCCAGCAGCCCAGAAAATGCACTTGGTATCGGAAAACTGTTTTTT. It translates to CASSPENALGIGKLFF.

This clone occurred a few times. This sample also contains other DNA sequences that code for the same CDR3. V usage is TRBV6-1 and J usage is TRBJ1-3; D gene unclear. This CDR3 region has 14 residues. Between the trimmed V and J ends, which lost 1 base and 2 bases, there was a span of 6 bases. Per germline, CDR1 MNHNS and CDR2 SASEGT. In nucleotides, the CDR3 is TGTGCCAGCAGTGAAGGTTCTACTGGAAACACCATATATTTT. Its translation is CASSEGSTGNTIYF.

The V call is TRBV9, the J call TRBJ2-7; 8 bases agree with TRBD1. Looked up from germline, CDR1 is SGDLS and CDR2 is YYNGEE. The CDR3 extends over 15 amino acids. The V gene end was trimmed by 0 bases and the J gene end by 5 bases; junction bases not matched to a gene: 7. CDR3 sequence: CASSVAPQGDHEQYF. CDR3 nucleotide sequence: TGTGCCAGCAGCGTAGCTCCACAGGGGGACCACGAGCAGTACTTC.

This chain uses TRBV7-8 with TRBJ1-4, with 8 bases fitting TRBD1. Looked up from germline, CDR1 is SGHVS and CDR2 is FQNEAQ. The CDR3 is made up of 14 amino acids. Germline trimming cut 1 base from V and 6 bases from J; bases unmatched to any gene: 1. Written as DNA, the CDR3 is TGTGCCAGCAGCTTAGAGACAGGGGATGAAAAACTGTTTTTT. Protein sequence: CASSLETGDEKLFF. The full variable domain, in which reference TRBV7-8 and TRBJ1-4 provide the parts outside the CDR3, is GAGVSQSPRYKVAKRGQDVALRCDPISGHVSLFWYQQALGQGPEFLTYFQNEAQLDKSGLPSDRFFAERPEGSVSTLKIQRTQQEDSAVYLCASSLETGDEKLFFGSGTQLSVL.

The chain recombines TRBV5-6 with TRBJ1-1; TRBD1 agrees at 9 bases. Germline-derived CDR1 and CDR2 are SGHDT and YYEEEE. V was pared by 4 bases and J by 4 bases, with 11 bases of the junction left unmatched. The CDR3 length is 16 residues. Here the CDR3 reads CASSPQQGAESTEAFF. Written as DNA, the CDR3 is TGTGCCAGCAGCCCTCAACAGGGGGCGGAGAGCACTGAAGCTTTCTTT.

This chain uses TRBV5-1 with TRBJ2-7, with 8 bases lining up with TRBD2. The CDR3 is 14 residues long. CDR1 SGHRS and CDR2 YFSETQ come from the germline V gene. V was pared by 5 bases and J by 4 bases, with 8 bases of the junction left unmatched. The CDR3 nucleotides read TGCGCCAGCAGGCTCGGGGGGGCTACGTACGAGCAGTACTTC. Amino acids: CASRLGGATYEQYF.

The rearrangement uses TRBV6-1 and TRBJ2-3; TRBD2 is a possible D gene (6 bases). Trimming shortened V by 1 base and J by 4 bases, and 6 bases separated the two germline ends. Germline loops: CDR1 MNHNS, CDR2 SASEGT. The CDR3 has 13 residues. The CDR3 region is CASSEGGADTQYF. The CDR3 bases are TGTGCCAGCAGTGAAGGCGGGGCAGATACGCAGTATTTT.

The chain uses TRBV7-2 and TRBJ1-2; D might be TRBD1 (5 bases). Germline CDR1 is SGHTA and CDR2 is FQGNSA. This CDR3 contains 13 residues. V shed 4 bases and J shed 7 bases, with 13 bases lying between them. This CDR3 is CASSSRQGPGYTF. CDR3 nucleotide sequence: TGTGCCAGCAGCTCCCGGCAGGGTCCTGGCTACACCTTC.

The chain recombines TRBV19 with TRBJ2-1; TRBD1 aligns across 9 bases. The CDR3 loop spans 15 amino acids. Germline CDR1 reads LNHDA; CDR2 reads SQIVND (reference sequence). J gave up 5 bases and V 3 bases, and 5 bases lay outside the gene matches. The DNA for the CDR3 is TGTGCCAGTAGTATTCGGGACAGGGTAGACAATGAGCAGTTCTTC. Its protein product is CASSIRDRVDNEQFF.

V and J are TRBV14 and TRBJ1-1; D uncertain. Germline V lookup: CDR1 SGHDN, CDR2 FVKESK. The CDR3 is 17 amino acids. Between the trimmed V and J ends, which lost 6 bases and 3 bases, there was a span of 23 bases. The CDR3 loop is CASSVGNQVTVDTEAFF. In nucleotides, the CDR3 is TGTGCCAGCAGTGTGGGCAACCAGGTCACGGTGGACACTGAAGCTTTCTTT.

The rearrangement links TRBV29-1 to TRBJ2-3; tentative D call: TRBD1 (6 bases). The germline V and J ends were trimmed by 5 bases and 0 bases, with 9 bases remaining between them. The CDR3 totals 13 residues. Germline loops: CDR1 SQVTM, CDR2 ANQGSEA. The CDR3 is CSVYRDSTDTQYF. In DNA form, the CDR3 reads TGCAGCGTTTACAGGGACAGCACAGATACGCAGTATTTT.

This sequence joins TRBV30 and TRBJ1-1, with TRBD1 as a possible D gene (6 bases). Germline loops: CDR1 GTSNPN, CDR2 SVGIG (reference sequence). Deletions cut 7 bases from V and 7 bases from J, with 16 bases between. The CDR3 covers 12 residues. The CDR3: CASWVRGNEAFF. The CDR3 DNA is TGTGCCTCGTGGGTGAGGGGGAATGAAGCTTTCTTT.

The chain links TRBV9 to TRBJ2-2; tentatively, D is TRBD1 (6 bases). Trimming took 0 bases from V and 2 from J, leaving 8 bases between them. The CDR3 spans 15 residues. Per the germline V gene, CDR1 is SGDLS and CDR2 is YYNGEE. CDR3: CASSVGGLNTGELFF. Here the CDR3 DNA reads TGTGCCAGCAGCGTAGGGGGGCTTAACACCGGGGAGCTGTTTTTT.

The rearrangement uses TRBV30 and TRBJ1-2; 12 positions agree with TRBD1. V lost 2 bases to trimming and J lost 7 bases; unmatched junction nucleotides: 5. The V gene's germline CDR1 is GTSNPN and CDR2 SVGIG (reference sequence). The CDR3 length is 14 residues. CDR3 DNA sequence: TGTGCCTGGAGTATGGGACAGGGGGCTGGTGGCTACACCTTC. This encodes CAWSMGQGAGGYTF.

The chain combines TRBV18 with TRBJ1-1; D remains unclear. This CDR3 has 15 amino acids. Germline CDR1 and CDR2: KGHSH and LQKENI. Deletions cut 0 bases from V and 5 bases from J, with 13 bases between. The CDR3 coding sequence is TGTGCCAGCTCACCACCGAGCCTAAAAAATACTGAAGCTTTCTTT. It codes for CASSPPSLKNTEAFF.

This chain joins TRBV18 and TRBJ1-1; no clear D gene. The germline V and J ends were trimmed by 2 bases and 6 bases, with 13 bases remaining between them. The CDR3 length is 14 residues. In germline, CDR1 is KGHSH, CDR2 LQKENI. CDR3 coding DNA: TGTGCCAGCTCACCAGTCGAGGGTAGAGCTGAAGCTTTCTTT. It is translated as CASSPVEGRAEAFF.

This clone showed up just a few times. This chain links TRBV10-3 with TRBJ2-5; the D gene is possibly TRBD1 (6 bases). V lost 2 bases and J lost 5, with 12 bases in between. Germline V gives CDR1 ENHRY, CDR2 SYGVKD. This CDR3 region has 14 residues. CDR3: CAISEATGLETQYF. The CDR3 DNA follows: TGTGCCATCAGTGAGGCCACAGGGTTGGAGACCCAGTACTTC.

On this clone itself: The same CDR3 also results from other DNA sequences found in this sample. This sequence joins TRBV9 and TRBJ1-1, with D hard to call. The germline CDR1 and CDR2 sequences are SGDLS and YYNGEE. The V and J ends lost 0 bases and 4 bases respectively, with 10 bases between them. The CDR3 has 14 amino acids. CDR3 region: CASSVAAGGTEAFF. CDR3 coding DNA: TGTGCCAGCAGCGTAGCTGCAGGAGGCACTGAAGCTTTCTTT. The full variable domain, with the rest looked up from reference TRBV9 and TRBJ1-1, is DSGVTQTPKHLITATGQRVTLRCSPRSGDLSVYWYQQSLDQGLQFLIQYYNGEERAKGNILERFSAQQFPDLHSELNLSSLELGDSALYFCASSVAAGGTEAFFGQGTRLTVV.

This clone has a count of ten or more. This chain joins TRBV20-1 and TRBJ1-5, with D unresolved. From germline, CDR1 is DFQATT and CDR2 SNEGSKA (reference sequence). The CDR3 is 14 residues long. Trimming shortened V by 3 bases and J by 3 bases, and 12 bases separated the two germline ends. The CDR3: CSASRGLSNQPQHF. The CDR3 DNA is TGCAGTGCTAGTCGCGGACTGTCCAATCAGCCCCAGCATTTT.

This rearrangement joins TRBV5-4 to TRBJ2-3, with 9 bases lining up with TRBD1. Per the germline V gene, CDR1 is SGHNT and CDR2 is YYREEE (reference sequence). V lost 4 bases to trimming and J lost 0 bases; unmatched junction nucleotides: 3. This CDR3 contains 15 residues. The CDR3 coding sequence is TGTGCCAGCAGCCTGGGACAGGGAAGCACAGATACGCAGTATTTT. Its translation is CASSLGQGSTDTQYF.

The J gene is TRBJ1-2, the V gene TRBV29-1; 8 positions agree with TRBD1. CDR3 length: 12 amino acids. The V gene's germline CDR1 is SQVTM and CDR2 ANQGSEA. Unmatched junction bases numbered 8, after V lost 7 bases and J lost 7 bases. CDR3 bases: TGCAGCGGCCGACAGGGGTTTAGTGGCTACACCTTC. This codes for CSGRQGFSGYTF. The complete variable domain, with remaining parts taken from reference TRBV29-1 and TRBJ1-2, reads SAVISQKPSRDICQRGTSLTIQCQVDSQVTMMFWYRQQPGQSLTLIATANQGSEATYESGFVIDKFPISRPNLTFSTLTVSNMSPEDSSIYLCSGRQGFSGYTFGSGTRLTVV.

The CDR3: CASSSPGGSGANVLTF. The CDR3 DNA sequence: TGTGCCAGCAGTTCGCCCGGAGGTTCTGGGGCCAACGTCCTGACTTTC. V gene TRBV6-5 combines with J gene TRBJ2-6; D might be TRBD2 (5 bases). Trimming left V 4 bases short and J 1 base short, with 11 bases between. CDR1 is MNHEY and CDR2 is SVGAGI in the germline V gene. This CDR3 spans 16 amino acids.

The chain uses TRBV6-4 and TRBJ2-2, with 7 bases fitting TRBD1. Germline V gene data show CDR1 as MRHNA and CDR2 as SNTAGT. V shed 4 bases, J shed 3 bases, and the junction held 2 bases outside the gene matches. This CDR3 comprises 14 residues. The CDR3 is CASSATGYTGELFF. In DNA, the CDR3 is TGTGCCAGCAGTGCGACAGGGTACACCGGGGAGCTGTTTTTT.

This clone was picked up many times. V usage is TRBV5-6 and J usage is TRBJ1-6; 7 positions agree with TRBD1. Trimming removed 6 bases from V and 4 bases from J; junction bases left unmatched: 16. This CDR3 comprises 18 residues. CDR1 SGHDT and CDR2 YYEEEE come from the germline V gene. The DNA of the CDR3 is TGTGCCAGCAAGGGGGATGACAGGGTAAATAGGTATAATTCACCCCTCCACTTT. It translates to CASKGDDRVNRYNSPLHF.

The gene calls are TRBV6-4 and TRBJ2-6, with D unresolved. CDR1 MRHNA and CDR2 SNTAGT come from the germline V gene. V was shortened by 2 bases and J by 0 bases, with 5 bases between the two germline ends. The CDR3 covers 15 residues. CDR3 nucleotide sequence: TGTGCCAGCAGTGACGGCCACTCTGGGGCCAACGTCCTGACTTTC. Amino acids: CASSDGHSGANVLTF.

The chain employs TRBV4-1 and TRBJ2-7; the match to TRBD1 covers 8 bases. Losses at the gene ends were 3 bases for V and 5 bases for J; bases not matched to a gene: 3. CDR3 length equals 13 residues. The germline CDR1 and CDR2 sequences are MGHRA and YSYEKL. The CDR3 here is CASSQEDRDEQYF. In DNA, the CDR3 is TGCGCCAGCAGCCAGGAGGACAGGGACGAGCAGTACTTC.

The rearrangement links TRBV10-1 to TRBJ1-1; D is possibly TRBD1 (5 bases). Per germline, CDR1 WNHNN and CDR2 SYGVQD (reference sequence). The germline V and J ends were trimmed by 0 bases and 4 bases, with 9 bases remaining between them. The CDR3 covers 14 residues. The CDR3 DNA follows: TGCGCCAGCAGTGAGTCGGGGGGAGGCACTGAAGCTTTCTTT. Amino acids: CASSESGGGTEAFF.

This chain connects TRBV5-1 to TRBJ2-7; 8 bases line up with TRBD1. This CDR3 comprises 15 residues. Germline-derived CDR1 and CDR2 are SGHRS and YFSETQ. The ends lost 2 bases at V and 2 bases at J; junction bases unmatched: 6. The CDR3 DNA reads as TGCGCCAGCAGCTTAGGACAGGGTTTGACCTACGAGCAGTACTTC. It is translated as CASSLGQGLTYEQYF.

V gene TRBV4-2 combines with J gene TRBJ2-1; no clear D. Germline CDR1 is LGHNA and CDR2 is YNFKEQ. V was clipped by 2 bases and J by 7 bases, with 3 bases between them. The CDR3 has 11 amino acids. CDR3 nucleotides: TGTGCCAGCAGCCAACTGAATGAGCAGTTCTTC. Translating gives CASSQLNEQFF.